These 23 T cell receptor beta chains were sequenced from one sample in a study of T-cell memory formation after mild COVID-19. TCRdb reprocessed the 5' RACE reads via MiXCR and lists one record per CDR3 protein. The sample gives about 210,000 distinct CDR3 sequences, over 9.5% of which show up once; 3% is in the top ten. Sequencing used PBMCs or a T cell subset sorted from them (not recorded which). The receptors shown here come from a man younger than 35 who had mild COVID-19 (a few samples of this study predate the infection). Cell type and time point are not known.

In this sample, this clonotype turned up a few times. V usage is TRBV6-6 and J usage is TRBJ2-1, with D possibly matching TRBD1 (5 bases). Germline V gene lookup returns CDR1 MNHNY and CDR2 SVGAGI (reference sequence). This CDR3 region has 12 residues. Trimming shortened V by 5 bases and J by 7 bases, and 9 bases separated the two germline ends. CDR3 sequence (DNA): TGTGCCAGCAGTCGACAGTTAAATGAGCAGTTCTTC. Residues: CASSRQLNEQFF.

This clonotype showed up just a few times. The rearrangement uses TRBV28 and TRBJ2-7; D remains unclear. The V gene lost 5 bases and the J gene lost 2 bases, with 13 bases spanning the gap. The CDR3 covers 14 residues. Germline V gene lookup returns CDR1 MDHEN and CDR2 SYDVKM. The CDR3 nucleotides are TGTGCCAGCAGTACTCCGGCGGCCCCCTACGAGCAGTACGTC. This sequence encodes CASSTPAAPYEQYV.

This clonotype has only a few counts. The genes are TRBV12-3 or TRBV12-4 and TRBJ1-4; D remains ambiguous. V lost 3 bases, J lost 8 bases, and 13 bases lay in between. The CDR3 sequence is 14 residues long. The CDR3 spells CASSFSVVEEKLFF. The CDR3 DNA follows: TGTGCCAGCAGTTTTTCGGTAGTGGAGGAAAAACTGTTTTTT.

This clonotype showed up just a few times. The CDR3 DNA is TGTGCCAGCAGGGGATCAGGGTACTATGGCTACACCTTC. Translating gives CASRGSGYYGYTF. This rearrangement joins TRBV12-3 or TRBV12-4 to TRBJ1-2; maybe TRBD1 (5 bases). The CDR3 totals 13 residues. Trimming left V 6 bases short and J 3 bases short, with 11 bases between.

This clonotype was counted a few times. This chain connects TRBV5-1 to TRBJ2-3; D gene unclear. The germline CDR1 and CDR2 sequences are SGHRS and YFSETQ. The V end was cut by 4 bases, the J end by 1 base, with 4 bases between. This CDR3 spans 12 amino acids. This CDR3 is CASSVGTDTQYF. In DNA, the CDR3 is TGCGCCAGCAGCGTCGGCACAGATACGCAGTATTTT.

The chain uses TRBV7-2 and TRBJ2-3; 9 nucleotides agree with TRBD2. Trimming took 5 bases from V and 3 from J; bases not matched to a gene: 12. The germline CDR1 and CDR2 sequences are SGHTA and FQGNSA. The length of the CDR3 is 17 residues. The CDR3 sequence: CASSRNARGGETDTQYF. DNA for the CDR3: TGTGCCAGCAGCCGTAACGCGCGGGGGGGGGAGACAGATACGCAGTATTTT. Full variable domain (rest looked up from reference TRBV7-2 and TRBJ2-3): GAGVSQSPSNKVTEKGKDVELRCDPISGHTALYWYRQSLGQGLEFLIYFQGNSAPDKSGLPSDRFSAERTGGSVSTLTIQRTQQEDSAVYLCASSRNARGGETDTQYFGPGTRLTVL.

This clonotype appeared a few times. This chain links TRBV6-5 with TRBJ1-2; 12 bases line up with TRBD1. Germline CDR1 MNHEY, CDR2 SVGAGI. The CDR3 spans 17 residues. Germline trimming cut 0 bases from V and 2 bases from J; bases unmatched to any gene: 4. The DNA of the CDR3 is TGTGCCAGCAGTTACTCGACGGGGACAGGGGGCAACTATGGCTACACCTTC. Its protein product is CASSYSTGTGGNYGYTF.

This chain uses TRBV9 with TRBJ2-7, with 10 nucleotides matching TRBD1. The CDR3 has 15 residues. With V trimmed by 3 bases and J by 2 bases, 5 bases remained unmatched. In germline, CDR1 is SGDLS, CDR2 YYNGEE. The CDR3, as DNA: TGTGCCAGCAGCGCAAGGGACAGGGGTACCTACGAGCAGTACTTC. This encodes CASSARDRGTYEQYF.

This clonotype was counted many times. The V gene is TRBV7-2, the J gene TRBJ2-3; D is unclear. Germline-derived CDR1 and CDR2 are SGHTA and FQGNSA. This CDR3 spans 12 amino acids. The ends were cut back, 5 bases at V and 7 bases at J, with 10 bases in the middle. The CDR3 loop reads CASSPSPHTQYF. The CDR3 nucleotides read TGTGCCAGCAGCCCATCGCCTCATACGCAGTATTTT.

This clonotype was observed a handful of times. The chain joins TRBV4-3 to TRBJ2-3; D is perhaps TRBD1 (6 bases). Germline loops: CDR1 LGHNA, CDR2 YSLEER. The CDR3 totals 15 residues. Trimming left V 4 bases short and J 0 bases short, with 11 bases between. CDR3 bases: TGCGCCAGCAGCCCGACAGGTCCCAGCACAGATACGCAGTATTTT. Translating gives CASSPTGPSTDTQYF.

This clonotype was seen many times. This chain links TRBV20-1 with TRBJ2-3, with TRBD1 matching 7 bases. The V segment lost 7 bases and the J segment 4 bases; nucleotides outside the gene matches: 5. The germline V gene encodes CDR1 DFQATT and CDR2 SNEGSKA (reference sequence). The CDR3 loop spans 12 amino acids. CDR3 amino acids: CSGQGEADTQYF. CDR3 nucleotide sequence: TGCAGTGGACAGGGCGAGGCAGATACGCAGTATTTT.

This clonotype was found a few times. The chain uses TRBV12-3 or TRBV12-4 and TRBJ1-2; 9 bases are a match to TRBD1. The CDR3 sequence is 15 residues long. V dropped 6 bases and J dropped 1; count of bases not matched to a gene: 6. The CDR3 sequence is CASSPGQGNNYGYTF. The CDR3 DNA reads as TGTGCCAGCAGCCCCGGACAGGGGAATAACTATGGCTACACCTTC.

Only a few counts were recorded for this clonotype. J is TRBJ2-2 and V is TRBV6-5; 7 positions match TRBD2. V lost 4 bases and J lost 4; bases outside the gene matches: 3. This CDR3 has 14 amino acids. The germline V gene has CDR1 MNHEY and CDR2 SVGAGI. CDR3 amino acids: CASSSGLGTGELFF. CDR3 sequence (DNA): TGTGCCAGCAGTTCCGGACTAGGCACCGGGGAGCTGTTTTTT.

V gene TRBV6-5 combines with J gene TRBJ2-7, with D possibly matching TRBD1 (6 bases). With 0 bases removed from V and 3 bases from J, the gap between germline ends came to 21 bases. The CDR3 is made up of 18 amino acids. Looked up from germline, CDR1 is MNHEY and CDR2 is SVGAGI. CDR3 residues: CASSYSGRRAGVSYEQYF. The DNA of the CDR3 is TGTGCCAGCAGTTACTCGGGTCGGCGGGCAGGGGTTAGCTACGAGCAGTACTTC.

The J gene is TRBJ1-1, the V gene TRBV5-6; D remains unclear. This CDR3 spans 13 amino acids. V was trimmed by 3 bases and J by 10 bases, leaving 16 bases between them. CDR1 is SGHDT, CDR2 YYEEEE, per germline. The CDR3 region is CASSSLDQAGAFF. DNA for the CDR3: TGTGCCAGCAGCTCCCTAGATCAAGCTGGAGCTTTCTTT.

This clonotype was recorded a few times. This chain's CDR3 is CASSVGISGGIQETQYF. In DNA, the CDR3 is TGTGCCAGCAGCGTAGGGATTAGCGGGGGGATCCAAGAGACCCAGTACTTC. The chain employs TRBV9 and TRBJ2-5; TRBD2 matches 10 bases. This CDR3 is built from 17 residues. With V trimmed by 0 bases and J by 1 base, 6 bases remained unmatched. CDR1 is SGDLS, CDR2 YYNGEE, per germline.

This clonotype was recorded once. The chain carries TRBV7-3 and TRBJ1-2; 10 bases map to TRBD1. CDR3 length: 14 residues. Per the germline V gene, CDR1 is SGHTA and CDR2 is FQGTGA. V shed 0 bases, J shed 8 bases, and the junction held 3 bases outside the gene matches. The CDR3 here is CASSLTGTGEGYTF. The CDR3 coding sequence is TGTGCCAGCAGCTTAACCGGGACAGGGGAGGGCTACACCTTC.

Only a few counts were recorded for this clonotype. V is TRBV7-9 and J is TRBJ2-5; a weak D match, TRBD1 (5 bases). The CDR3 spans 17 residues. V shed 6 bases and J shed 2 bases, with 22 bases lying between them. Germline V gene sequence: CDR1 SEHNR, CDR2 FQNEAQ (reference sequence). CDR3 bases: TGTGCCAGCAGTTCCAGATCGGCTAGACAGCGACAAGAGACCCAGTACTTC. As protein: CASSSRSARQRQETQYF.

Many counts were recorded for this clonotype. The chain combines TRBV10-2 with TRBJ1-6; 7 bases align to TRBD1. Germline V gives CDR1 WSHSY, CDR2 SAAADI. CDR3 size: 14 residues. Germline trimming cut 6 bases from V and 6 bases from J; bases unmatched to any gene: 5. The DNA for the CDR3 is TGCGCCAGCAGCCCCGGGACAGCTAATTCACCCCTCCACTTT. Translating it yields CASSPGTANSPLHF.

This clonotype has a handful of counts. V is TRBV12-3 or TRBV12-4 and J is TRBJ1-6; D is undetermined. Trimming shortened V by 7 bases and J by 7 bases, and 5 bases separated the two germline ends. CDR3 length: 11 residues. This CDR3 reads CASMLNSPLHF. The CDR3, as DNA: TGTGCCAGCATGTTAAATTCACCCCTCCACTTT.

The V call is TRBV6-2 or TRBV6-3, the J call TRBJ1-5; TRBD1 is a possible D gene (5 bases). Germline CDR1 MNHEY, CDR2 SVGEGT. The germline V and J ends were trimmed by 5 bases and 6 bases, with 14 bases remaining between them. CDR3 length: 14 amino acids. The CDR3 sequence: CASSIRQGSQPQHF. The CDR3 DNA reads TGTGCCAGCAGTATACGCCAGGGCAGTCAGCCCCAGCATTTT.

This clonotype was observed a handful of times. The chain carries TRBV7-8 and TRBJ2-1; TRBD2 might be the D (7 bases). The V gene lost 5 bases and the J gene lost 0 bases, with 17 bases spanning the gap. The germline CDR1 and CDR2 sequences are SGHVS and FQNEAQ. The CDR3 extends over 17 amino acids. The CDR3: CASSPRRGASSYNEQFF. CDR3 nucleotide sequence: TGTGCCAGCAGCCCGCGACGGGGGGCCAGCTCCTACAATGAGCAGTTCTTC.

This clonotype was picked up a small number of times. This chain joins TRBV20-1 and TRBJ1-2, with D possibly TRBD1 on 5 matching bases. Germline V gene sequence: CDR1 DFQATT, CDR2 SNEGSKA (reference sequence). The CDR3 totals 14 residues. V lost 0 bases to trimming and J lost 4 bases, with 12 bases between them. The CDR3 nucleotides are TGCAGTGCTAGAGACCCGGGGACGGCCTATGGCTACACCTTC. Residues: CSARDPGTAYGYTF.